This T cell receptor beta chain was sequenced during a study of identical twins. The CDR3 spans 14 residues. The germline V gene encodes CDR1 KGHSY and CDR2 FQNENV. Trimming left V 2 bases short and J 5 bases short, with 9 bases between. In its sample, this clonotype was seen a few times. TCRdb fed the 5' RACE reads into MiXCR, producing one record per CDR3 protein. The sample lists 750,000 to 950,000 distinct CDR3 sequences, around 12% occurring once. This sample was also put to use in a study of yellow fever vaccine responses in identical twins.

Material for sequencing was PBMCs. This sequence was found in a woman aged 18-29 years in good health. The V and J genes are TRBV16 and TRBJ2-2; tentative D call: TRBD1 (5 bases). The CDR3 is CASSQGARTGELFF. The CDR3 DNA is TGTGCCAGCAGCCAAGGGGCTCGGACCGGGGAGCTGTTTTTT.